Shown below are 5 T cell receptor beta chains from a single sample sequenced in a study of T cell responses to AZD1222 COVID-19 vaccine. Data came from immunoSEQ multiplex PCR; TCRdb stores just in-frame clones and leaves some out. Altogether about 130,000 clones are present, 70% to 90% being singletons, with the ten largest covering roughly 6.1%. The sample consisted of peripheral blood, taken 28 days after the second AZD1222 dose. The receptors here all came from an adult who received the AZD1222 COVID-19 vaccine.

This clone was counted once. The chain has TRBV2 and TRBJ1-4; 8 bases are shared with TRBD1. Germline V CDR1 and CDR2: SNHLY, FYNNEI. V trimming: 7 bases; J trimming: 10 bases; junction bases outside the gene matches: 8. This CDR3 region has 13 residues. The CDR3 sequence is CASTNRGRRKLFF. DNA of the CDR3: TGTGCCAGCACCAACAGGGGGAGAAGAAAACTGTTTTTT.

The rearrangement joins TRBV2 to TRBJ1-2; D is ambiguous. V was pared by 5 bases and J by 4 bases, with 8 bases between. The CDR3 length is 12 residues. Germline V gene data show CDR1 as SNHLY and CDR2 as FYNNEI. CDR3: CASSQTPYGYTF. In DNA form, the CDR3 reads TGTGCCAGCAGTCAAACCCCCTATGGCTACACCTTC.

This chain connects TRBV9 to TRBJ2-2; 7 nucleotides agree with TRBD1. V shed 6 bases, J shed 1 base, and the junction held 3 bases outside the gene matches. The CDR3 covers 14 residues. CDR1 SGDLS and CDR2 YYNGEE come from the germline V gene. CDR3 protein: CASKSGGNTGELFF. CDR3 coding DNA: TGTGCCAGCAAATCAGGGGGGAACACCGGGGAGCTGTTTTTT.

The CDR3 is CASMWLYAGGNQPQHF. The CDR3 coding sequence is TGTGCCAGTATGTGGTTGTATGCAGGGGGCAATCAGCCCCAGCATTTT. The chain couples TRBV19 to TRBJ1-5, with D perhaps matching TRBD1 (6 bases). V lost 7 bases and J 2 bases, leaving 18 bases between the germline ends. The CDR3 extends over 16 amino acids. Germline V lookup: CDR1 LNHDA, CDR2 SQIVND (reference sequence).

The chain has TRBV10-3 and TRBJ1-2; 10 bases map to TRBD1. The CDR3 totals 16 residues. Trimming at V came to 5 bases and at J to 4 bases, leaving 10 bases not matched to a gene. CDR1 ENHRY and CDR2 SYGVKD come from the germline V gene. The CDR3 reads CAISSGQGEIFYGYTF. The DNA for the CDR3 is TGTGCCATCAGTTCCGGACAGGGGGAAATCTTCTATGGCTACACCTTC.